This TCR beta chain was sequenced in a study of response to subunit inactivated influenza vaccine. This clonotype was recorded at least ten times. What it binds is unknown. A single record per CDR3 protein comes from TCRdb applying MiXCR to the RT-PCR reads. This repertoire shows approximately 520,000 distinct CDR3 sequences, approximately 16% found once; its top ten account for 3%. Study conclusions and caveats: It was suggested by the authors that few new T cells are recruited by each seasonal influenza vaccination.

Trimming removed 7 bases at V and 3 bases at J, with 15 bases between. This CDR3 has 15 residues. The sample consisted of CD4+ T cells sorted from PBMCs, taken 23 months after vaccination. This chain joins TRBV12-3 or TRBV12-4 and TRBJ2-2, with D maybe TRBD2 (6 bases). This TCR was recovered from a man aged 50-75 years who received an inactivated influenza vaccine. The CDR3 protein is CASTLVGGYTGELFF. CDR3 nucleotides: TGTGCCAGCACCCTGGTGGGGGGTTACACCGGGGAGCTGTTTTTT.